This note documents a single TCR beta chain sequence. The antigen is undetermined. This entry belongs to a study of STAT5B mutations in CD4+ large granular lymphocyte leukemia. Whole-study context: Among healthy controls, a particular HLA allele went with more CDR3 'QG' motifs. Study findings and constraints: Compared with healthy controls (2/35), patient top clones favored TRBV06 (8/27).

Germline CDR1 and CDR2: SGHTA and FQGNSA. Trimming took off 5 bases at V and 2 bases at J, with 9 bases between the two ends. The CDR3 is 13 residues long. Data came from immunoSEQ multiplex PCR; TCRdb stores just in-frame clones and leaves some out. The sample contains about 32,000 clones, roughly 80% of which appear only once. V is TRBV7-2 and J is TRBJ2-5; D gene ambiguous. The TCR comes from a human donor in good health. The sequencing sample was made of CD4+ T cells from blood buffy coats. The CDR3 is CASSKTKQETQYF. Written as DNA, the CDR3 is TGTGCCAGCAGCAAAACTAAACAAGAGACCCAGTACTTC.